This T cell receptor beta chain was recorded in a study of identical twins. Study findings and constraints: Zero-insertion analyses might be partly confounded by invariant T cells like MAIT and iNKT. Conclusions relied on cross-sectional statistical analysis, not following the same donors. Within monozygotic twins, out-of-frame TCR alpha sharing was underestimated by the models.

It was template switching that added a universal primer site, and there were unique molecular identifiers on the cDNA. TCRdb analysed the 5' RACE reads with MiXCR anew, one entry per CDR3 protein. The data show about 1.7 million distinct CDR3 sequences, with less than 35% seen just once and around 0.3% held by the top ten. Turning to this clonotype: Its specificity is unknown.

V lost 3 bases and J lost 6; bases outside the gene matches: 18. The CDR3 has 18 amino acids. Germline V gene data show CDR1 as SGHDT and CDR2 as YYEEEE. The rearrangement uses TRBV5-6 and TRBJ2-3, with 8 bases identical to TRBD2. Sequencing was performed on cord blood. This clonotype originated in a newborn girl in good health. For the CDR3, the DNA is TGTGCCAGCAGCTGGGAGTTTCGTTCGGGAGGGGAACGGGATACGCAGTATTTT. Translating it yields CASSWEFRSGGERDTQYF.